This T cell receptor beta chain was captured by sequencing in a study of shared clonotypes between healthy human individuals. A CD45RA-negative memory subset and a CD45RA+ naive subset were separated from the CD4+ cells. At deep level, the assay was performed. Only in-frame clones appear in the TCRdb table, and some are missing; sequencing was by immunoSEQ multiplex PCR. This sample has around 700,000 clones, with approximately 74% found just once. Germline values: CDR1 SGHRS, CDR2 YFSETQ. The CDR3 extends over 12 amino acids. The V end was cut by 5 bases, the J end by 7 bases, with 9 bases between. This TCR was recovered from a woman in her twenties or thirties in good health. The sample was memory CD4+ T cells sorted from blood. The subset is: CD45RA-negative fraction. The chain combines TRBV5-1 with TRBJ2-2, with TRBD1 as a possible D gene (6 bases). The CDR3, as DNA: TGCGCCAGCAGTATACAGGGCGGGGAGCTGTTTTTT. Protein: CASSIQGGELFF.